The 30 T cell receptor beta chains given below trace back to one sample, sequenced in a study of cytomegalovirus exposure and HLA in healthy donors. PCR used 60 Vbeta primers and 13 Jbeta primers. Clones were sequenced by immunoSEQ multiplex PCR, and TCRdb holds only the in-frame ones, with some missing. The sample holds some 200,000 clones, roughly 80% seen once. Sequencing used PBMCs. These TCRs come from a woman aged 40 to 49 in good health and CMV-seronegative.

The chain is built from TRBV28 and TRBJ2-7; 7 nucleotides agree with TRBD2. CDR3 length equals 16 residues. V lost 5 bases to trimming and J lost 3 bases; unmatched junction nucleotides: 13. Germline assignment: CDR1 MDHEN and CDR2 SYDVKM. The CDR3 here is CASSLYAGEGNYEQYF. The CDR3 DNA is TGTGCCAGCAGTCTATACGCTGGGGAGGGGAACTACGAGCAGTACTTC.

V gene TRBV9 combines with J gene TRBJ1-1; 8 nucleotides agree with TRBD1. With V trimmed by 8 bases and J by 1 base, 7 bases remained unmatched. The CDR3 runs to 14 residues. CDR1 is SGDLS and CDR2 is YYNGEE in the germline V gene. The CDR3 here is CASGNTGGNTEAFF. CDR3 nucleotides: TGTGCCAGTGGTAATACAGGGGGGAACACTGAAGCTTTCTTT. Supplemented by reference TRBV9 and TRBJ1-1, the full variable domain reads DSGVTQTPKHLITATGQRVTLRCSPRSGDLSVYWYQQSLDQGLQFLIQYYNGEERAKGNILERFSAQQFPDLHSELNLSSLELGDSALYFCASGNTGGNTEAFFGQGTRLTVV.

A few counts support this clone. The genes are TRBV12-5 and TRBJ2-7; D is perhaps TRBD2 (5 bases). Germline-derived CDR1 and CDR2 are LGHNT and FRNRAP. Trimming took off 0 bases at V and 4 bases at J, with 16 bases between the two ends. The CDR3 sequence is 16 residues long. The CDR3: CASGLVLGRRAYEQYF. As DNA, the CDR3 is TGTGCTAGTGGTTTGGTACTAGGGCGAAGGGCTTACGAGCAGTACTTC.

In DNA, the CDR3 is TGCAGCGTTGGGGGGACAGGGTCGGATGGCTACACCTTC. Translated, it gives CSVGGTGSDGYTF. The chain joins TRBV29-1 to TRBJ1-2; the match to TRBD1 covers 9 bases. Germline assignment: CDR1 SQVTM and CDR2 ANQGSEA. This CDR3 region has 13 residues. V shed 4 bases, J shed 6 bases, and the junction held 6 bases outside the gene matches.

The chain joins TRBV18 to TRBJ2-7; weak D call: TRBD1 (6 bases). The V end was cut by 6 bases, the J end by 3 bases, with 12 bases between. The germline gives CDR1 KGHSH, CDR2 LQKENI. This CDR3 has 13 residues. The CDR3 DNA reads TGTGCCAGCTCCCAACAACAGGGCTACGAGCAGTACTTC. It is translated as CASSQQQGYEQYF.

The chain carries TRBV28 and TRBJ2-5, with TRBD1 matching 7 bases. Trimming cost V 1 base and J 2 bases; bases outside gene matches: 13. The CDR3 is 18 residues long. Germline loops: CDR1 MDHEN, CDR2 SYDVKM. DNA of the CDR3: TGTGCCAGCAGTTTATTGAAGATCAGGGGGACATCGCAAGAGACCCAGTACTTC. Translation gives CASSLLKIRGTSQETQYF. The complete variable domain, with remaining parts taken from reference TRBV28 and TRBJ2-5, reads DVKVTQSSRYLVKRTGEKVFLECVQDMDHENMFWYRQDPGLGLRLIYFSYDVKMKEKGDIPEGYSVSREKKERFSLILESASTNQTSMYLCASSLLKIRGTSQETQYFGPGTRLLVL.

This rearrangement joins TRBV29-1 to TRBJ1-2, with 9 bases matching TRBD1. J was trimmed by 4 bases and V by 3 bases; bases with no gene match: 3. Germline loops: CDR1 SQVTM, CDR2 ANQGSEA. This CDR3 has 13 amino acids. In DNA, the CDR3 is TGCAGCGTTGAGGGACAGGGAAGCTATGGCTACACCTTC. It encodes CSVEGQGSYGYTF.

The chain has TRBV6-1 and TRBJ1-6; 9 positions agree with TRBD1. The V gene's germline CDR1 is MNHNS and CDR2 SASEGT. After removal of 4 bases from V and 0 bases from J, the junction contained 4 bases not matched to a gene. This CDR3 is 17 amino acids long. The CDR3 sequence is CASSVQGASSYNSPLHF. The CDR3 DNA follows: TGTGCCAGCAGTGTACAGGGGGCGAGCTCCTATAATTCACCCCTCCACTTT.

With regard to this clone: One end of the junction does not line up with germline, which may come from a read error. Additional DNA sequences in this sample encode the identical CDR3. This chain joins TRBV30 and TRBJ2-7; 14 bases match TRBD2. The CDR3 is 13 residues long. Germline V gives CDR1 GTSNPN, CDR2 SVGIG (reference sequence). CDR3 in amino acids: CALRGLAGAEQYF. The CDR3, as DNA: TGCGCCCTCCGGGGACTAGCGGGAGCCGAGCAGTACTTC.

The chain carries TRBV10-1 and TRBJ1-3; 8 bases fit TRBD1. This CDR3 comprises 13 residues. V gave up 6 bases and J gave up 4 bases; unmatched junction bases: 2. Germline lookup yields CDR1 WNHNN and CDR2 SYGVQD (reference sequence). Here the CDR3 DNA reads TGCGCCAGCAGCAGACAGGGGGGAAACACCATATATTTT. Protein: CASSRQGGNTIYF.

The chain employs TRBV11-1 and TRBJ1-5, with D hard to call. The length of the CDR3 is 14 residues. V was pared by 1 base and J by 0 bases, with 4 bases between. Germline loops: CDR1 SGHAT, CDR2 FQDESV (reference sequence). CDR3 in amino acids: CASSLGGSNQPQHF. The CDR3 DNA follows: TGTGCCAGCAGCTTAGGCGGTAGCAATCAGCCCCAGCATTTT.

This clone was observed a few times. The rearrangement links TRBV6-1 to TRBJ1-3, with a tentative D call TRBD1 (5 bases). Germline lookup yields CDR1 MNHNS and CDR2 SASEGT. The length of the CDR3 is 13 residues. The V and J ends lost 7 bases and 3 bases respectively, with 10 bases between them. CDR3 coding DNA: TGTGCCAGCAAGTTCAGGGTTGGAAACACCATATATTTT. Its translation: CASKFRVGNTIYF.

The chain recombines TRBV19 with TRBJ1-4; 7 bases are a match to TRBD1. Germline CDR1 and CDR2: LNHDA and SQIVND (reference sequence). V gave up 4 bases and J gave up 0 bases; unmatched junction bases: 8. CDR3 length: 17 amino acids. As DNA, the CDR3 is TGTGCCAGTAGTACCGGACAGGCAAGAGCAACTAATGAAAAACTGTTTTTT. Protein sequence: CASSTGQARATNEKLFF. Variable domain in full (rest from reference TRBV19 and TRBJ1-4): DGGITQSPKYLFRKEGQNVTLSCEQNLNHDAMYWYRQDPGQGLRLIYYSQIVNDFQKGDIAEGYSVSREKKESFPLTVTSAQKNPTAFYLCASSTGQARATNEKLFFGSGTQLSVL.

CDR3: CASSFVDDGGRGYTF. The CDR3 bases are TGTGCCAGCAGCTTTGTCGACGACGGGGGTAGGGGCTACACCTTC. V usage is TRBV5-6 and J usage is TRBJ1-2, with D tentatively TRBD1 (5 bases). Trimming stripped 2 bases from V and 8 bases from J, with 19 bases between. Germline V gives CDR1 SGHDT, CDR2 YYEEEE. CDR3 length: 15 amino acids.

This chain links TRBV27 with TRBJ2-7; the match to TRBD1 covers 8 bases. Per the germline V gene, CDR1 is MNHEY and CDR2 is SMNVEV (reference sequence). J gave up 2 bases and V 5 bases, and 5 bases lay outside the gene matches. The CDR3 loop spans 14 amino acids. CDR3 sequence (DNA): TGTGCCAGCAGTAAGGGACAGGTAACCTACGAGCAGTACTTC. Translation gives CASSKGQVTYEQYF.

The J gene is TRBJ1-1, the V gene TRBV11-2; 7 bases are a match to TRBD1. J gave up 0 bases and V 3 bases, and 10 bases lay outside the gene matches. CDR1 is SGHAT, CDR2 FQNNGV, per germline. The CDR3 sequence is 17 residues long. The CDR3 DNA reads TGTGCCAGCAGCTTGTCCGGGACAGTGACAATGAACACTGAAGCTTTCTTT. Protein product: CASSLSGTVTMNTEAFF. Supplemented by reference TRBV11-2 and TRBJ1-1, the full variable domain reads EAGVAQSPRYKIIEKRQSVAFWCNPISGHATLYWYQQILGQGPKLLIQFQNNGVVDDSQLPKDRFSAERLKGVDSTLKIQPAKLEDSAVYLCASSLSGTVTMNTEAFFGQGTRLTVV.

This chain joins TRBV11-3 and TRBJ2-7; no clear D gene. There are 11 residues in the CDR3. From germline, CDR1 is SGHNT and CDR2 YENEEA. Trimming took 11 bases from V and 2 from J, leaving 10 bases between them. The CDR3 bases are TGTGCCCGTGCGGCGCCCTACGAGCAGTACTTC. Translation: CARAAPYEQYF.

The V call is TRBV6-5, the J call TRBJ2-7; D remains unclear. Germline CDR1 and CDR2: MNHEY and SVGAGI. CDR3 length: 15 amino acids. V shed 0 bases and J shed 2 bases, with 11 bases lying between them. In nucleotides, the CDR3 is TGTGCCAGCAGTTACTCATCGGCAGGAACCTACGAGCAGTACTTC. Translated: CASSYSSAGTYEQYF.

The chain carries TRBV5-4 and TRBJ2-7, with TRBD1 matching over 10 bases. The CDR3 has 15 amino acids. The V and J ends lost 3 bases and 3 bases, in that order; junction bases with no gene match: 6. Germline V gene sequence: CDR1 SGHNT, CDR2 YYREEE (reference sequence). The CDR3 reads CASSSPDRGSYEQYF. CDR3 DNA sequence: TGTGCCAGCAGCTCCCCGGACAGGGGGAGCTACGAGCAGTACTTC.

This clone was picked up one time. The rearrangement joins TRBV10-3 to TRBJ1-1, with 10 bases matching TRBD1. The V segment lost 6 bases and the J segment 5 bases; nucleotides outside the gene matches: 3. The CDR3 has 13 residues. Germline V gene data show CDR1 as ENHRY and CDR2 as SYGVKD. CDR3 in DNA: TGTGCCATCAGCGGACAGGGGGAGACTGAAGCTTTCTTT. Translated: CAISGQGETEAFF.

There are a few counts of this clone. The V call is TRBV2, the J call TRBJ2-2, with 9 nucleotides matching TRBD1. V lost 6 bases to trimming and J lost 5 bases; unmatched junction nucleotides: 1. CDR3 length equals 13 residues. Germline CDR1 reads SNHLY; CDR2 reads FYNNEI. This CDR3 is CASRDRGTGELFF. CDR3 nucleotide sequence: TGTGCCAGCAGAGACAGGGGGACCGGGGAGCTGTTTTTT.

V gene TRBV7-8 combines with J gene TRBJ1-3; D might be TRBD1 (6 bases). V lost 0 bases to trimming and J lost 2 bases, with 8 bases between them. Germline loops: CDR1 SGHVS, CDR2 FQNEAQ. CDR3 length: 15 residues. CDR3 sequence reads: CASSLAAGAGNTIYF. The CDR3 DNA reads TGTGCCAGCAGCTTAGCCGCAGGGGCTGGAAACACCATATATTTT.

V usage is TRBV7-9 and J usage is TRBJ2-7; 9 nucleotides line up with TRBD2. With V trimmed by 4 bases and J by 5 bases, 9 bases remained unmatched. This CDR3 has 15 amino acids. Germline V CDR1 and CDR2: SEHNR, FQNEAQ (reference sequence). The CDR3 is CASSSGAGGPHEQYF. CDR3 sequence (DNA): TGTGCCAGCAGCTCAGGGGCGGGAGGGCCCCACGAGCAGTACTTC.

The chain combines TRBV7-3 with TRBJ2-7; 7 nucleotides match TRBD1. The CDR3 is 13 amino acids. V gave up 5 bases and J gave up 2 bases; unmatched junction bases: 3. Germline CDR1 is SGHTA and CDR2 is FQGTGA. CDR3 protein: CASSQGGAYEQYF. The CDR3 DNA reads TGTGCCAGCAGCCAAGGGGGCGCCTACGAGCAGTACTTC.

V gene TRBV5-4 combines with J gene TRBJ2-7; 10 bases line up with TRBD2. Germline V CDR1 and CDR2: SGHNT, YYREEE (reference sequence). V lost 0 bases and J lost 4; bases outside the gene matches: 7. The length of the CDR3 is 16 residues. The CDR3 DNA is TGTGCCAGCAGCTTGGTTGGTGGGACTAGCGATTACGAGCAGTACTTC. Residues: CASSLVGGTSDYEQYF.

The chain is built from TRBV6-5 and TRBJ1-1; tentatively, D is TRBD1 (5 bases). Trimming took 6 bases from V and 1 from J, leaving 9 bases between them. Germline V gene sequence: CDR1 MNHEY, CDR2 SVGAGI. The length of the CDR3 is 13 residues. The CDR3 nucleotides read TGTGCCAGCAGCCGACAGTGGAACACTGAAGCTTTCTTT. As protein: CASSRQWNTEAFF.

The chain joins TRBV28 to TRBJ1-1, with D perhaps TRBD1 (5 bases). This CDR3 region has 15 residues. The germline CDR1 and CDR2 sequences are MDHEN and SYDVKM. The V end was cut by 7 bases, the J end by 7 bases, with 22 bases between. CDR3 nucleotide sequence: TGTGCCAGCAATGAACAGGTAACAGGTTCGGGTGAAGCTTTCTTT. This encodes CASNEQVTGSGEAFF. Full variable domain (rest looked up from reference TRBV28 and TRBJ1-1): DVKVTQSSRYLVKRTGEKVFLECVQDMDHENMFWYRQDPGLGLRLIYFSYDVKMKEKGDIPEGYSVSREKKERFSLILESASTNQTSMYLCASNEQVTGSGEAFFGQGTRLTVV.

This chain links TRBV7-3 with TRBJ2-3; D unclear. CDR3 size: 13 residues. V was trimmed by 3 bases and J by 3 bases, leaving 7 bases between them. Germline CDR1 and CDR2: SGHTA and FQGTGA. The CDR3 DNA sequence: TGTGCCAGCAGCTTCGTCCAGACAGATACGCAGTATTTT. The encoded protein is CASSFVQTDTQYF. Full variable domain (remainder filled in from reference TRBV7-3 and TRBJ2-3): GAGVSQTPSNKVTEKGKYVELRCDPISGHTALYWYRQSLGQGPEFLIYFQGTGAADDSGLPNDRFFAVRPEGSVSTLKIQRTERGDSAVYLCASSFVQTDTQYFGPGTRLTVL.

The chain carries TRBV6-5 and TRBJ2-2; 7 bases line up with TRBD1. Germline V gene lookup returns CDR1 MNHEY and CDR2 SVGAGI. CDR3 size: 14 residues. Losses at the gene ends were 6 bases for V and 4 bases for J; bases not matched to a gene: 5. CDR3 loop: CASRYRGITGELFF. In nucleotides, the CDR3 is TGTGCCAGCAGGTACAGGGGTATCACCGGGGAGCTGTTTTTT.

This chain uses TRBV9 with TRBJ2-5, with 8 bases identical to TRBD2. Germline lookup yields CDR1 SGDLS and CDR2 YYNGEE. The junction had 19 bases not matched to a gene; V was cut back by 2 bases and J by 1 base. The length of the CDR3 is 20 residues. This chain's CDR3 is CASSVTALAGVGASQETQYF. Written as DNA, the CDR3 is TGTGCCAGCAGCGTGACTGCGCTAGCGGGTGTCGGGGCCTCCCAAGAGACCCAGTACTTC.